Below, 18 T cell receptor beta chains from the same sample are listed, as sequenced in a study of cytomegalovirus exposure and HLA in healthy donors. The PCR made use of 60 Vbeta and 13 Jbeta primers. Using immunoSEQ multiplex PCR, the repertoire was profiled, and TCRdb retains in-frame clones only, with some absent. This sample has approximately 160,000 clones; 70% to 85% occur once, and the top ten carry around 4.9%. The sample consisted of PBMCs. Receptors originate from a man aged 18 to 29 in good health and CMV-seronegative.

V is TRBV7-9 and J is TRBJ2-5; 13 bases line up with TRBD2. Trimming cost V 4 bases and J 7 bases; bases outside gene matches: 6. This CDR3 spans 15 amino acids. The germline V gene encodes CDR1 SEHNR and CDR2 FQNEAQ (reference sequence). CDR3 in DNA: TGTGCCAGCAGCTCCGGACTAGCGGGAGAGGGGACCCAGTACTTC. This translates into CASSSGLAGEGTQYF.

The V call is TRBV6-5, the J call TRBJ2-7; D might be TRBD2 (5 bases). Per germline, CDR1 MNHEY and CDR2 SVGAGI. CDR3 length: 14 residues. V was cut by 8 bases and J by 2 bases, with 16 bases left in between. The DNA of the CDR3 is TGTGCCAGCTCGGCGAGGGAAGGAGCCTACGAGCAGTACTTC. This codes for CASSAREGAYEQYF.

The CDR3 protein is CASGTGATQYF. The CDR3 DNA follows: TGTGCCAGCGGGACAGGGGCGACCCAGTACTTC. The chain couples TRBV19 to TRBJ2-5, with TRBD1 matching 10 bases. The CDR3 is made up of 11 amino acids. Losses at the gene ends were 9 bases for V and 7 bases for J; bases not matched to a gene: 2. Germline-derived CDR1 and CDR2 are LNHDA and SQIVND (reference sequence).

V gene TRBV4-1 combines with J gene TRBJ2-5, with TRBD1 matching over 9 bases. The J call is in doubt because the DNA end fits TRBJ2-7 better. Germline lookup yields CDR1 MGHRA and CDR2 YSYEKL. This CDR3 contains 15 residues. The CDR3 reads CASSFPGQGFDEQYF. The CDR3 region has the DNA TGCGCCAGCAGCTTCCCGGGACAGGGTTTTGACGAGCAGTACTTC.

This chain connects TRBV2 to TRBJ2-2; D possibly corresponds to TRBD2 (6 bases). Trimming took 8 bases from V and 1 from J, leaving 14 bases between them. This CDR3 has 15 amino acids. Looked up from germline, CDR1 is SNHLY and CDR2 is FYNNEI. The CDR3 DNA reads TGTGCCAGCCGAAGGACTATCCAGAACACCGGGGAGCTGTTTTTT. Its translation is CASRRTIQNTGELFF.

This clone has more than one count but fewer than ten. The CDR3 sequence is CASSLGLTGLGNSPLHF. The DNA of the CDR3 is TGTGCCAGCAGCTTGGGCCTGACAGGGCTCGGGAATTCACCCCTCCACTTT. The chain carries TRBV5-6 and TRBJ1-6; 7 nucleotides match TRBD1. This CDR3 comprises 17 residues. The V segment lost 0 bases and the J segment 7 bases; nucleotides outside the gene matches: 10. Per germline, CDR1 SGHDT and CDR2 YYEEEE.

The chain carries TRBV19 and TRBJ2-1; 7 nucleotides match TRBD1. The CDR3 extends over 11 amino acids. CDR1 is LNHDA, CDR2 SQIVND, per germline (reference sequence). With V trimmed by 6 bases and J by 9 bases, 2 bases remained unmatched. The DNA for the CDR3 is TGTGCCAGTAGCACAGGGGTTGAGCAGTTCTTC. It translates to CASSTGVEQFF.

This CDR3 is CASSPPGLESATQYF. The CDR3 region has the DNA TGTGCCAGCTCCCCTCCGGGACTAGAGTCGGCGACCCAGTACTTC. V and J are TRBV18 and TRBJ2-5; 8 bases are a match to TRBD2. V gave up 6 bases and J gave up 7 bases; unmatched junction bases: 13. Germline loops: CDR1 KGHSH, CDR2 LQKENI. CDR3 length equals 15 residues.

This sequence joins TRBV10-3 and TRBJ2-1, with 11 bases aligning to TRBD1. V lost 6 bases, J lost 4 bases, and 5 bases stayed unmatched. Germline V gene lookup returns CDR1 ENHRY and CDR2 SYGVKD. There are 15 residues in the CDR3. The CDR3: CAIRRDRGFYNEQFF. In DNA form, the CDR3 reads TGTGCCATCAGGAGGGACAGGGGGTTTTACAATGAGCAGTTCTTC.

The chain couples TRBV19 to TRBJ2-7, with D maybe TRBD2 (6 bases). CDR1 and CDR2 (germline): LNHDA, SQIVND (reference sequence). Trimming removed 4 bases from V and 3 bases from J, with 16 bases in between. The CDR3 is made up of 15 amino acids. CDR3 protein: CASSNGGIGGYEQYF. The CDR3 nucleotides are TGTGCCAGTAGTAATGGGGGGATTGGAGGCTACGAGCAGTACTTC. Filled out from reference TRBV19 and TRBJ2-7, the complete variable domain reads DGGITQSPKYLFRKEGQNVTLSCEQNLNHDAMYWYRQDPGQGLRLIYYSQIVNDFQKGDIAEGYSVSREKKESFPLTVTSAQKNPTAFYLCASSNGGIGGYEQYFGPGTRLTVT.

The chain is built from TRBV5-1 and TRBJ2-5; unclear D gene. The CDR3 consists of 14 residues. Deletions cut 0 bases from V and 2 bases from J, with 8 bases between. Germline loops: CDR1 SGHRS, CDR2 YFSETQ. CDR3 amino acids: CASSLASNQETQYF. DNA for the CDR3: TGCGCCAGCAGCTTGGCTTCTAATCAAGAGACCCAGTACTTC.

The J gene is TRBJ2-1, the V gene TRBV5-1; TRBD2 is a possible D gene (6 bases). The CDR3 consists of 15 residues. From germline, CDR1 is SGHRS and CDR2 YFSETQ. The germline V and J ends were trimmed by 1 base and 5 bases, with 13 bases remaining between them. CDR3 in amino acids: CASSLSGLLNNEQFF. CDR3 nucleotides: TGCGCCAGCAGCTTGTCGGGACTGCTTAACAATGAGCAGTTCTTC.

This chain links TRBV9 with TRBJ2-7, with 7 bases lining up with TRBD2. CDR1 and CDR2 from the germline V gene are SGDLS and YYNGEE. J gave up 3 bases and V 3 bases, and 9 bases lay outside the gene matches. The CDR3 is made up of 15 amino acids. Written as DNA, the CDR3 is TGTGCCAGCAGCGCATTACCCGGGACTAACTACGAGCAGTACTTC. Translating it yields CASSALPGTNYEQYF.

The genes are TRBV2 and TRBJ1-2; possible D gene TRBD1, 6 bases. Per germline, CDR1 SNHLY and CDR2 FYNNEI. Trimming removed 6 bases at V and 7 bases at J, with 15 bases between. The CDR3 totals 13 residues. The CDR3 nucleotides are TGTGCCAGCAGGGCGACATCAGGGGTTGGCTACACCTTC. Translation gives CASRATSGVGYTF.

The chain links TRBV9 to TRBJ1-2; TRBD1 might be the D (6 bases). V was shortened by 4 bases and J by 4 bases, with 14 bases between the two germline ends. This CDR3 comprises 14 residues. Germline CDR1 reads SGDLS; CDR2 reads YYNGEE. The CDR3 DNA reads TGTGCCAGCAGCAGTAGCTCAGGGGTCTATGGCTACACCTTC. It translates to CASSSSSGVYGYTF.

This sequence joins TRBV7-2 and TRBJ2-7; the D gene is possibly TRBD1 (5 bases). CDR1 is SGHTA and CDR2 is FQGNSA in the germline V gene. V lost 5 bases to trimming and J lost 6 bases, with 20 bases between them. This CDR3 region has 15 residues. The CDR3 coding sequence is TGTGCCAGCAGCCCCTGGGGCGGATCGGCCGGCGAGCAGTACTTC. This translates into CASSPWGGSAGEQYF. Full variable domain (outside the CDR3, taken from reference TRBV7-2 and TRBJ2-7): GAGVSQSPSNKVTEKGKDVELRCDPISGHTALYWYRQSLGQGLEFLIYFQGNSAPDKSGLPSDRFSAERTGGSVSTLTIQRTQQEDSAVYLCASSPWGGSAGEQYFGPGTRLTVT.

The count of this clone is one. The chain uses TRBV7-8 and TRBJ1-1; 11 bases agree with TRBD1. J lost 6 bases, V lost 4 bases, and 7 bases had no gene match. This CDR3 contains 15 residues. Germline loops: CDR1 SGHVS, CDR2 FQNEAQ. As DNA, the CDR3 is TGTGCCAGCAGCTCAACCGGACAGGGGGCTTCTGAAGCTTTCTTT. Amino acids: CASSSTGQGASEAFF. The full variable domain, completed using reference TRBV7-8 and TRBJ1-1, is GAGVSQSPRYKVAKRGQDVALRCDPISGHVSLFWYQQALGQGPEFLTYFQNEAQLDKSGLPSDRFFAERPEGSVSTLKIQRTQQEDSAVYLCASSSTGQGASEAFFGQGTRLTVV.

The chain couples TRBV7-2 to TRBJ2-7; 9 bases line up with TRBD2. The CDR3 totals 15 residues. The germline V gene has CDR1 SGHTA and CDR2 FQGNSA. The V gene end was trimmed by 1 base and the J gene end by 7 bases; junction bases not matched to a gene: 8. CDR3 loop: CASSLGGSGSIEQYF. The CDR3, as DNA: TGTGCCAGCAGCTTAGGGGGTAGCGGGAGCATAGAGCAGTACTTC. The whole variable domain, filled in from reference TRBV7-2 and TRBJ2-7, reads GAGVSQSPSNKVTEKGKDVELRCDPISGHTALYWYRQSLGQGLEFLIYFQGNSAPDKSGLPSDRFSAERTGGSVSTLTIQRTQQEDSAVYLCASSLGGSGSIEQYFGPGTRLTVT.